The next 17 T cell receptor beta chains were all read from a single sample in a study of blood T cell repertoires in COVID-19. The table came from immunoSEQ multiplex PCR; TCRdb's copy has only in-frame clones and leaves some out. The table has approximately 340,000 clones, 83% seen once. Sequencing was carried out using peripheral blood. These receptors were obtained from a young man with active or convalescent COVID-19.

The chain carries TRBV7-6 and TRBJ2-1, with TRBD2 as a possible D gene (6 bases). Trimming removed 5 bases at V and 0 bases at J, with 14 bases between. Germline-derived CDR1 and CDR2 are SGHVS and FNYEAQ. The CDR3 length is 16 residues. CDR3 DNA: TGTGCCAGCAGCGGGGTGGGGGGAATCTCCTACAATGAGCAGTTCTTC. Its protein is CASSGVGGISYNEQFF.

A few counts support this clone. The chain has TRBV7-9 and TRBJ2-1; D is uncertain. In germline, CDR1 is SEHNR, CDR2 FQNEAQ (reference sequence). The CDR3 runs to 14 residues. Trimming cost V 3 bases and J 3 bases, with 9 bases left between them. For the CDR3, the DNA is TGTGCCAGCAGCTTTGGTGGAGTCTACAATGAGCAGTTCTTC. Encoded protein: CASSFGGVYNEQFF.

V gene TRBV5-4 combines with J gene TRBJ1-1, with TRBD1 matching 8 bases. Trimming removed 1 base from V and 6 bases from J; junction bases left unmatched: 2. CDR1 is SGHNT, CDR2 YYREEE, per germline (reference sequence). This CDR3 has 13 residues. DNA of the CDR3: TGTGCCAGCAGCTTGACACAGGGGGCTGAAGCTTTCTTT. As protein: CASSLTQGAEAFF.

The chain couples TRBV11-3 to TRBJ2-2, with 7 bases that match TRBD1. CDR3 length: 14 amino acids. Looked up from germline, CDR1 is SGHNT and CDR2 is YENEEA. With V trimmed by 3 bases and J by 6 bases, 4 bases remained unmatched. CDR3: CASSFLTGAGELFF. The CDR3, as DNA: TGTGCCAGCAGCTTCCTTACAGGGGCCGGGGAGCTGTTTTTT.

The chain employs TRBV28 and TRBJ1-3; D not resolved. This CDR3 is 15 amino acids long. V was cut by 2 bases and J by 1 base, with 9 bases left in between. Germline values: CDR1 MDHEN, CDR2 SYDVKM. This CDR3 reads CASSLRGGSGNTIYF. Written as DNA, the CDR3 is TGTGCCAGCAGTTTACGTGGAGGGTCTGGAAACACCATATATTTT.

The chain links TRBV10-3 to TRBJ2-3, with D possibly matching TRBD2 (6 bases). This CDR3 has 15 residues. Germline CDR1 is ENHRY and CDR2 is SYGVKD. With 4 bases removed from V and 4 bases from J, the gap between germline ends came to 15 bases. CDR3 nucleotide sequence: TGTGCCATCAGTGTCGTGGGAGGAACGGCAGATACGCAGTATTTT. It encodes CAISVVGGTADTQYF.

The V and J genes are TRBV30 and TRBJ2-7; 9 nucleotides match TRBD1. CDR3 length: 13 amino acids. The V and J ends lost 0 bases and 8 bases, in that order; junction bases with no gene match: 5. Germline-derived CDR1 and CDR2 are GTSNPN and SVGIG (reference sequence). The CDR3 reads CAWSVRGQGKQYF. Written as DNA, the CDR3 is TGTGCCTGGAGTGTACGAGGACAGGGGAAGCAGTACTTC. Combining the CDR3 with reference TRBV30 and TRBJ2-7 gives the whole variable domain SQTIHQWPATLVQPVGSPLSLECTVEGTSNPNLYWYRQAAGRGLQLLFYSVGIGQISSEVPQNLSASRPQDRQFILSSKKLLLSDSGFYLCAWSVRGQGKQYFGPGTRLTVT.

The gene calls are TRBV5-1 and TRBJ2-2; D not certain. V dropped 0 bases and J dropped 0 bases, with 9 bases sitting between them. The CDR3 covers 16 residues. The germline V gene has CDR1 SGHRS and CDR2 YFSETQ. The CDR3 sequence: CASSLAVRANTGELFF. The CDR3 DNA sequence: TGCGCCAGCAGCTTGGCTGTCCGCGCGAACACCGGGGAGCTGTTTTTT.

DNA for the CDR3: TGTGCCAGCAGTCGAGGGGGTAAGACCCAGTACTTC. This sequence encodes CASSRGGKTQYF. The chain combines TRBV12-3 or TRBV12-4 with TRBJ2-5; tentative D call: TRBD1 (6 bases). The germline V and J ends were trimmed by 5 bases and 6 bases, with 10 bases remaining between them. This CDR3 spans 12 amino acids.

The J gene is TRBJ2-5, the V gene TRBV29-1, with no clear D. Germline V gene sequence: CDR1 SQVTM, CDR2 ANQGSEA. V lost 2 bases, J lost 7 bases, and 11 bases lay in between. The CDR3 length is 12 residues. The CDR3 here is CSVEPSSVTQYF. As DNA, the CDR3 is TGCAGCGTTGAACCGTCTTCGGTGACCCAGTACTTC.

CDR3 region: CSVRTSGILDTQYF. The CDR3 DNA reads TGCAGCGTTCGTACTAGCGGGATCCTAGATACGCAGTATTTT. The genes are TRBV29-1 and TRBJ2-3; TRBD2 matches at 10 bases. The CDR3 has 14 residues. The V gene end was trimmed by 5 bases and the J gene end by 5 bases; junction bases not matched to a gene: 7. From germline, CDR1 is SQVTM and CDR2 ANQGSEA.

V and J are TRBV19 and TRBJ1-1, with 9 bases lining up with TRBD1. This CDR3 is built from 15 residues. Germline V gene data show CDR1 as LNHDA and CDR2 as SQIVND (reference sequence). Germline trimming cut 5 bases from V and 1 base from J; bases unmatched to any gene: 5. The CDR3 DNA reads TGTGCCAGTAGTTTACAGGGGGCGCGGAACACTGAAGCTTTCTTT. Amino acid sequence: CASSLQGARNTEAFF.

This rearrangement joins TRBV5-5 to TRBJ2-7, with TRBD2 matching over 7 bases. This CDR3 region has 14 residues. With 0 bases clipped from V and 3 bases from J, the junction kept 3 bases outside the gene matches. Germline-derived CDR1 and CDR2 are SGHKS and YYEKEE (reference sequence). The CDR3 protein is CASSLERDLYEQYF. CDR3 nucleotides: TGTGCCAGCAGCTTGGAGCGGGATCTCTACGAGCAGTACTTC.

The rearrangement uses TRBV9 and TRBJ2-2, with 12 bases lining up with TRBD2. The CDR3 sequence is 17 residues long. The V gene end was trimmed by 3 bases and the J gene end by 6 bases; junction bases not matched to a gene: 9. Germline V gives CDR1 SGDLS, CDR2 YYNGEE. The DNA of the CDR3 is TGTGCCAGCAGCGCCAAGACTAGCGGGGGAGGCGCCGGGGAGCTGTTTTTT. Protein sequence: CASSAKTSGGGAGELFF.

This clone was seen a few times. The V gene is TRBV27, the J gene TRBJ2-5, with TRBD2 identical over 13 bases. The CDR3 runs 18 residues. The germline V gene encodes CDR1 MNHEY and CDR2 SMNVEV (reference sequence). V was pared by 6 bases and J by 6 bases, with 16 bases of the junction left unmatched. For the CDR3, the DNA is TGTGCCAGCAGCTTTACGGGACTAGCGGGAACCCACGAAAAGACCCAGTACTTC. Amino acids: CASSFTGLAGTHEKTQYF.

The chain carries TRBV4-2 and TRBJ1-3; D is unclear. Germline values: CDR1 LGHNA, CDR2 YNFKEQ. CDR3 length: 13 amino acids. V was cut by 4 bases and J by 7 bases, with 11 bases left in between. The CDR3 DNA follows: TGTGCCAGCAGCCTCCATGGAGCTAACACCATATATTTT. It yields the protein CASSLHGANTIYF.

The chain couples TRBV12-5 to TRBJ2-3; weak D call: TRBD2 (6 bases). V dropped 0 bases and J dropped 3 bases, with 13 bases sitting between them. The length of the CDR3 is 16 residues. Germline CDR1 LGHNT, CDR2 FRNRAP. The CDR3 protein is CASGLVYRGNTDTQYF. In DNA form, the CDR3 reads TGTGCTAGTGGTTTGGTGTATCGGGGGAATACAGATACGCAGTATTTT.